This TCR beta chain derives from a study of vaccination and CD4 T cells after COVID-19. Once obtained from cultured CD4+ T cells, the DNA was sequenced using the Oncomine TCR Beta short-read assay. MiXCR was run by TCRdb on the PCR reads, yielding one entry per CDR3 protein. The table includes about 13,000 distinct CDR3 sequences, around 53% detected once. Regarding treatment: roughly 10-day PBMC culture with coronavirus spike peptide pools or control peptides (ViraFEST assay). Positive tests by PCR, dated March to December 2020, predated US Alpha, Beta and Delta variants. After being plated at under 2.5 million per well, PBMCs were cultured with about 10 IU/ml IL-2 and around 9.7 ug/ml peptide pools. Germline V lookup: CDR1 MDHEN, CDR2 SYDVKM. The CDR3 runs to 15 residues. V lost 5 bases, J lost 7 bases, and 12 bases stayed unmatched. This clonotype appeared a single time. The antigen remains undetermined.

Study-level findings and limits: In median terms, SARS-CoV-2-reactive clonotypes went from approximately 21 to 38, a nonsignificant rise.

This receptor was obtained from a human donor who had recovered from COVID-19. The V and J genes are TRBV28 and TRBJ1-1, with 8 bases that match TRBD1. The specimen sequenced was CD4+ T cells from blood, cultured in vitro. CDR3: CASSAPRQGAFEAFF. CDR3 nucleotide sequence: TGTGCCAGCAGTGCCCCTAGGCAGGGGGCCTTTGAAGCTTTCTTT.